A selection of T cell receptor beta chains follows, all from one sample in a study of T cell responses to AZD1222 COVID-19 vaccine. Assay: immunoSEQ multiplex PCR; the TCRdb copy retains only in-frame clones and omits some. The sample shows tens of thousands of clones, around four fifths of them seen only once. The starting material was peripheral blood, obtained 28 days after the second AZD1222 dose. All receptors come from an adult who received the AZD1222 COVID-19 vaccine. The CDR3 runs from the conserved cysteine through the conserved F or W. D genes are given only for firm matches. Expanded clones get a size class; other rows say once, few or many, or leave the size out.

d_gene: NA; j_gene: TRBJ2-6; abundance: NA; v_gene: TRBV5-1; CDR3aa: CASSFLQSGANVLTF; CDR3nt: TGCGCCAGCAGCTTTCTACAGTCTGGGGCCAACGTCCTGACTTTC
d_gene: NA; j_gene: TRBJ2-2; abundance: NA; v_gene: TRBV7-3; CDR3aa: CASSPTSSSSGELFF; CDR3nt: TGTGCCAGCAGCCCGACTAGTAGTTCGTCCGGGGAGCTGTTTTTT
d_gene: NA; j_gene: TRBJ1-4; abundance: NA; v_gene: TRBV10-2; CDR3aa: CATTPHGGANEKLFF; CDR3nt: TGCGCCACCACCCCCCACGGTGGGGCTAATGAAAAACTGTTTTTT
d_gene: TRBD1; j_gene: TRBJ1-1; abundance: NA; v_gene: TRBV27; CDR3aa: CASSYTTGITEAFF; CDR3nt: TGTGCCAGCAGTTACACGACAGGGATCACTGAAGCTTTCTTT
d_gene: TRBD1; j_gene: TRBJ1-1; abundance: NA; v_gene: TRBV10-3; CDR3aa: CAISLDRGGTEAFF; CDR3nt: TGTGCCATCAGCCTGGACAGGGGAGGAACTGAAGCTTTCTTT
d_gene: NA; j_gene: TRBJ1-5; abundance: NA; v_gene: TRBV28; CDR3aa: CASSYRPGPNQPQHF; CDR3nt: TGTGCCAGCAGTTACCGTCCGGGACCCAATCAGCCCCAGCATTTT
d_gene: TRBD1; j_gene: TRBJ2-7; abundance: NA; v_gene: TRBV19; CDR3aa: CASSDWGQGLYEQYF; CDR3nt: TGTGCCAGTAGTGATTGGGGACAGGGTCTCTACGAGCAGTACTTC
d_gene: NA; j_gene: TRBJ1-1; abundance: NA; v_gene: TRBV28; CDR3aa: CARGGFNRDYTEAFF; CDR3nt: TGTGCCAGAGGGGGTTTCAACAGGGACTACACTGAAGCTTTCTTT
d_gene: NA; j_gene: TRBJ2-5; abundance: once; v_gene: TRBV19; CDR3aa: CASSLGEETQYF; CDR3nt: TGTGCCAGTAGTCTAGGGGAAGAGACCCAGTACTTC
d_gene: NA; j_gene: TRBJ2-2; abundance: NA; v_gene: TRBV5-4; CDR3aa: CASSLSESTGELFF; CDR3nt: TGTGCCAGCAGCTTGTCAGAATCCACCGGGGAGCTGTTTTTT
d_gene: TRBD1; j_gene: TRBJ2-1; abundance: NA; v_gene: TRBV6-4; CDR3aa: CASSLDRGSYNEQFF; CDR3nt: TGTGCCAGCAGTTTAGACAGGGGCTCCTACAATGAGCAGTTCTTC
d_gene: TRBD2; j_gene: TRBJ2-1; abundance: NA; v_gene: TRBV27; CDR3aa: CASRTPSGGYYNEQFF; CDR3nt: TGTGCCAGCAGAACACCCAGCGGGGGGTACTACAATGAGCAGTTCTTC
d_gene: NA; j_gene: TRBJ1-5; abundance: NA; v_gene: TRBV2; CDR3aa: CASSQEHRLISNQPQHF; CDR3nt: TGTGCCAGCAGTCAAGAGCACAGGCTCATTAGCAATCAGCCCCAGCATTTT
d_gene: TRBD1; j_gene: TRBJ1-2; abundance: NA; v_gene: TRBV19; CDR3aa: CASRRAGGDYGYTF; CDR3nt: TGTGCCAGTAGACGGGCAGGGGGGGACTATGGCTACACCTTC
d_gene: TRBD2; j_gene: TRBJ2-5; abundance: once; v_gene: TRBV9; CDR3aa: CASSVVGGGQETQYF; CDR3nt: TGTGCCAGCAGCGTAGTCGGGGGAGGGCAAGAGACCCAGTACTTC
d_gene: TRBD1; j_gene: TRBJ1-2; abundance: NA; v_gene: TRBV7-9; CDR3aa: CASTRDSNGYTF; CDR3nt: TGTGCCAGTACCCGGGACAGTAATGGCTACACCTTC
d_gene: TRBD1; j_gene: TRBJ2-2; abundance: NA; v_gene: TRBV13; CDR3aa: CASSLDPHRGLTGELFF; CDR3nt: TGTGCCAGCAGCCTCGACCCCCACAGGGGGTTGACCGGGGAGCTGTTTTTT
d_gene: NA; j_gene: TRBJ1-2; abundance: NA; v_gene: TRBV5-1; CDR3aa: CASSLSDGTGDGYTF; CDR3nt: TGCGCCAGCAGCTTGAGCGACGGAACTGGGGATGGCTACACCTTC
d_gene: NA; j_gene: TRBJ2-7; abundance: few; v_gene: TRBV18; CDR3aa: CASSRGAFSYEQYF; CDR3nt: TGTGCCAGCTCTCGCGGGGCCTTCTCCTACGAGCAGTACTTC
d_gene: TRBD1; j_gene: TRBJ2-7; abundance: NA; v_gene: TRBV9; CDR3aa: CASSVANRGEQYF; CDR3nt: TGTGCCAGCAGCGTAGCCAACAGGGGCGAGCAGTACTTC
d_gene: NA; j_gene: TRBJ2-7; abundance: NA; v_gene: TRBV6-2/TRBV6-3; CDR3aa: CASSTGGLVHPYEQYF; CDR3nt: TGTGCCAGCAGCACCGGGGGACTCGTCCACCCCTACGAGCAGTACTTC
d_gene: TRBD2; j_gene: TRBJ2-3; abundance: NA; v_gene: TRBV5-1; CDR3aa: CASSFGGGAGTDTQYF; CDR3nt: TGCGCCAGCAGCTTTGGCGGGGGGGCTGGCACAGATACGCAGTATTTT
d_gene: NA; j_gene: TRBJ1-1; abundance: NA; v_gene: TRBV28; CDR3aa: CASSWGTQWTEAFF; CDR3nt: TGTGCCAGCAGCTGGGGAACTCAGTGGACTGAAGCTTTCTTT
d_gene: TRBD1; j_gene: TRBJ1-2; abundance: NA; v_gene: TRBV27; CDR3aa: CASRPRGTGEAGYTF; CDR3nt: TGTGCCAGCAGACCGAGAGGAACAGGGGAGGCTGGCTACACCTTC
d_gene: NA; j_gene: TRBJ2-3; abundance: NA; v_gene: TRBV5-8; CDR3aa: CASSLARFRIGRSTDTQYF; CDR3nt: TGTGCCAGCAGCTTGGCCCGGTTTAGGATTGGCAGGAGCACAGATACGCAGTATTTT
d_gene: NA; j_gene: TRBJ1-5; abundance: NA; v_gene: TRBV2; CDR3aa: CASSWTASNQPQHF; CDR3nt: TGTGCCAGCAGTTGGACAGCTAGCAATCAGCCCCAGCATTTT
d_gene: TRBD1; j_gene: TRBJ1-1; abundance: NA; v_gene: TRBV9; CDR3aa: CASSVGGTGVTEAFF; CDR3nt: TGTGCCAGCAGCGTAGGGGGGACAGGGGTCACTGAAGCTTTCTTT
d_gene: NA; j_gene: TRBJ1-2; abundance: NA; v_gene: TRBV6-5; CDR3aa: CASRVATAGYGYTF; CDR3nt: TGTGCCAGCAGAGTCGCGACGGCCGGCTATGGCTACACCTTC
d_gene: NA; j_gene: TRBJ2-7; abundance: NA; v_gene: TRBV15; CDR3aa: CATSRPYSEQYF; CDR3nt: TGTGCCACCAGCAGACCCTACTCTGAGCAGTACTTC
d_gene: NA; j_gene: TRBJ1-5; abundance: NA; v_gene: TRBV7-2; CDR3aa: CASSLEGDSNQPQHF; CDR3nt: TGTGCCAGCAGCTTAGAGGGAGATAGCAATCAGCCCCAGCATTTT
d_gene: NA; j_gene: TRBJ1-1; abundance: once; v_gene: TRBV9; CDR3aa: CASRSSEGTEAFF; CDR3nt: TGTGCCAGCAGATCTTCGGAGGGGACTGAAGCTTTCTTT
d_gene: NA; j_gene: TRBJ1-3; abundance: NA; v_gene: TRBV28; CDR3aa: CASSLGSFSGNTIYF; CDR3nt: TGTGCCAGCAGTCTTGGGTCGTTTTCTGGAAACACCATATATTTT
d_gene: TRBD2; j_gene: TRBJ2-5; abundance: NA; v_gene: TRBV5-1; CDR3aa: CASSTGLAPETQYF; CDR3nt: TGCGCCAGCAGTACGGGACTAGCACCCGAGACCCAGTACTTC
d_gene: NA; j_gene: TRBJ1-1; abundance: NA; v_gene: TRBV3-1/TRBV3-2; CDR3aa: CASSHGRGTEAFF; CDR3nt: TGTGCCAGCAGCCACGGGAGAGGCACTGAAGCTTTCTTT
d_gene: NA; j_gene: TRBJ2-4; abundance: NA; v_gene: TRBV19; CDR3aa: CASSTTGSAKNIQYF; CDR3nt: TGTGCCAGTAGTACTACAGGGTCGGCCAAAAACATTCAGTACTTC
d_gene: NA; j_gene: TRBJ1-1; abundance: NA; v_gene: TRBV28; CDR3aa: CASSSPHLSFF; CDR3nt: TGTGCCAGCAGTTCCCCCCATCTGTCTTTCTTT
d_gene: NA; j_gene: TRBJ2-2; abundance: once; v_gene: TRBV19; CDR3aa: CAISRDIGELFF; CDR3nt: TGTGCCATTTCGAGGGACATAGGGGAGCTGTTTTTT
d_gene: NA; j_gene: TRBJ1-1; abundance: NA; v_gene: TRBV19; CDR3aa: CASSIAPGRMTEAFF; CDR3nt: TGTGCCAGTAGTATCGCCCCGGGTAGGATGACTGAAGCTTTCTTT
d_gene: TRBD1; j_gene: TRBJ1-2; abundance: NA; v_gene: TRBV6-6; CDR3aa: CASTQPPGQGSGYTF; CDR3nt: TGTGCCAGCACCCAACCTCCGGGACAGGGTTCCGGCTACACCTTC
d_gene: NA; j_gene: TRBJ1-4; abundance: NA; v_gene: TRBV9; CDR3aa: CASSPTRGGFFQLFF; CDR3nt: TGTGCCAGCAGCCCCACCCGCGGCGGGTTTTTTCAACTGTTTTTT
d_gene: NA; j_gene: TRBJ2-7; abundance: NA; v_gene: TRBV3-1/TRBV3-2; CDR3aa: CASSQTASYEQYF; CDR3nt: TGTGCCAGCAGCCAGACTGCATCCTACGAGCAGTACTTC
d_gene: TRBD1; j_gene: TRBJ1-2; abundance: NA; v_gene: TRBV4-1; CDR3aa: CASSQEPTGVGGYTF; CDR3nt: TGCGCCAGCAGCCAAGAACCGACAGGGGTTGGTGGCTACACCTTC
d_gene: TRBD2; j_gene: TRBJ2-3; abundance: NA; v_gene: TRBV7-2; CDR3aa: CASSPWGTSGGQVDTQYF; CDR3nt: TGTGCCAGCAGCCCCTGGGGGACTAGCGGGGGCCAGGTAGATACGCAGTATTTT
d_gene: NA; j_gene: TRBJ1-4; abundance: once; v_gene: TRBV29-1; CDR3aa: CSSRQSTNEKLFF; CDR3nt: TGCAGCTCACGACAGTCTACTAATGAAAAACTGTTTTTT
d_gene: NA; j_gene: TRBJ1-5; abundance: NA; v_gene: TRBV11-2; CDR3aa: CASSLGVRDQPQHF; CDR3nt: TGTGCCAGCAGCTTAGGGGTTCGCGATCAGCCCCAGCATTTT